What follows is one T cell receptor (beta chain) and its context. This sample is part of a study of PD-L1 blockade in urothelial cancer. Overall study context: Patients initiated atezolizumab at some point between 2014 and 2015 at 1,200 mg intravenously every 3 weeks. Analyzed time points were 3 weeks (second dose) and 6 weeks after therapy began. A median blood sample held 141,255 T cells and 75,000 to 85,000 unique TCRs.

Libraries were prepared by immunoSEQ multiplex PCR; TCRdb keeps only in-frame clonotypes and omits some of them. The data hold about 41,000 clones, with 70% to 90% observed a single time. The CDR3 runs to 15 residues. Germline assignment: CDR1 SGHNT and CDR2 YYREEE (reference sequence). Trimming at V came to 6 bases and at J to 1 base, leaving 7 bases not matched to a gene. Indicated time point: peripheral blood 6 weeks after treatment start. Patients presented with locally advanced or metastatic urothelial carcinoma. The sample consisted of PBMCs, taken around atezolizumab (anti-PD-L1) treatment. This chain uses TRBV5-4 with TRBJ2-7; TRBD2 matches at 10 bases. This clonotype originated in a man in his sixties or seventies with urothelial cancer. The CDR3 nucleotides are TGTGCCAGCATGCTAGCGGGAGATGGGTCCTACGAGCAGTACTTC. Its translation: CASMLAGDGSYEQYF.